A selection of T cell receptor beta chains follows, all from one sample in a study of OX40 agonist ivuxolimab in advanced cancers. The protocol was immunoSEQ multiplex PCR, while the TCRdb copy is restricted to in-frame clones and leaves out a portion. This table has roughly 48,000 clones, around 82% appearing once. This material consisted of CD4+ or CD8+ T cells sorted from blood, taken in a trial of the OX40 agonist ivuxolimab. These receptors were obtained from an adult with an advanced solid tumor such as melanoma, head and neck, liver or kidney cancer. CDR3s include the opening cysteine and the closing phenylalanine or tryptophan. The D gene is left open where the match is weak. Expanded clones get a size class; other rows say once, few or many, or leave the size out.

- | TRBJ2-7 | - | TRBV2 | CASSDNSYEQYF | TGTGCCAGCAGTGATAACTCCTACGAGCAGTACTTC
- | TRBJ1-2 | - | TRBV2 | CASRDTRRHLANYGYTF | TGTGCCAGCAGAGATACCCGTCGGCATTTGGCCAACTATGGCTACACCTTC
- | TRBJ1-1 | few | TRBV18 | CASSPPSKDTEAFF | TGTGCCAGCTCACCTCCTTCGAAGGACACTGAAGCTTTCTTT
TRBD2 | TRBJ2-2 | - | TRBV10-2 | CASSQWTSGRYIPGELFF | TGCGCCAGCAGCCAATGGACTAGCGGGAGATATATACCCGGGGAGCTGTTTTTT
- | TRBJ2-1 | - | TRBV2 | CASSERVRVRVSGFF | TGTGCCAGCAGTGAAAGGGTCAGGGTGCGGGTATCTGGGTTCTTC
TRBD1 | TRBJ2-7 | - | TRBV4-1 | CASSQAWTGGYEQYF | TGCGCCAGCAGCCAAGCCTGGACAGGGGGATACGAGCAGTACTTC
TRBD2 | TRBJ2-5 | - | TRBV14 | CASSQPGLAGEETQYF | TGTGCCAGCAGCCAACCGGGACTAGCGGGGGAAGAGACCCAGTACTTC
- | TRBJ1-2 | - | TRBV6-1 | CAGHLSAGRGYTF | TGTGCCGGGCACCTATCGGCGGGGAGAGGCTACACCTTC
- | TRBJ1-5 | - | TRBV30 | CAWSGAGPEPQHF | TGTGCCTGGAGCGGGGCGGGCCCGGAGCCCCAGCATTTT
- | TRBJ2-7 | - | TRBV18 | CASSPNAEQYF | TGTGCCAGCTCACCCAATGCCGAGCAGTACTTC
- | TRBJ1-5 | - | TRBV28 | CASRGWTVNSNQPQHF | TGTGCCAGCAGGGGATGGACAGTTAATAGCAATCAGCCCCAGCATTTT
- | TRBJ2-7 | few | TRBV5-4 | CASSPTRQGSLEQYF | TGTGCCAGCAGCCCGACCCGGCAGGGGTCCCTGGAGCAGTACTTC
- | TRBJ1-3 | - | TRBV30 | CAWRISGSSGNTIYF | TGTGCCTGGAGAATAAGCGGCTCCTCTGGAAACACCATATATTTT
TRBD2 | TRBJ2-1 | - | TRBV2 | CASSEEVSGANEQFF | TGTGCCAGCAGTGAAGAGGTTAGCGGGGCAAATGAGCAGTTCTTC
- | TRBJ1-2 | - | TRBV18 | CASSPLAVNYGYTF | TGTGCCAGCTCACCACTGGCCGTGAACTATGGCTACACCTTC
- | TRBJ2-5 | - | TRBV15 | CATSNRGGSETQYF | TGTGCCACCAGCAATAGGGGGGGGTCAGAGACCCAGTACTTC
TRBD1 | TRBJ2-7 | - | TRBV6-5 | CASSYGQVALEQYF | TGTGCCAGCAGCTATGGACAGGTGGCCCTCGAGCAGTACTTC
- | TRBJ1-2 | - | TRBV25-1 | CASSEFPIGYTF | TGTGCCAGCAGTGAATTTCCCATTGGCTACACCTTC
TRBD2 | TRBJ2-5 | - | TRBV7-6 | CASSLGLGLAGGQETQYF | TGTGCCAGCAGCTTAGGGCTCGGGCTAGCGGGGGGACAAGAGACCCAGTACTTC
- | TRBJ2-5 | - | TRBV18 | CASSPAGETQYF | TGTGCCAGCTCACCAGCGGGGGAGACCCAGTACTTC
- | TRBJ2-6 | once | TRBV10-3 | CATRPVLQAGANVLTF | TGTGCCACGAGACCGGTTCTCCAGGCCGGGGCCAACGTCCTGACTTTC
- | TRBJ1-2 | - | TRBV2 | CASSANYRVSGYGYTF | TGTGCCAGCAGTGCCAACTACAGGGTGAGTGGCTATGGCTACACCTTC
- | TRBJ1-3 | - | TRBV6-5 | CASSLDLDSGNTIYF | TGTGCCAGCAGTTTGGATCTAGACTCTGGAAACACCATATATTTT
TRBD1 | TRBJ1-5 | - | TRBV6-5 | CASSTGQKNQPQHF | TGTGCCAGCAGTACGGGACAGAAAAATCAGCCCCAGCATTTT
- | TRBJ1-1 | few | TRBV2 | CASNEQAHTEAFF | TGTGCCAGCAATGAACAGGCGCACACTGAAGCTTTCTTT
- | TRBJ2-2 | - | TRBV5-4 | CASSGVSGGTNTGELFF | TGTGCCAGCAGCGGGGTGTCGGGCGGGACGAACACCGGGGAGCTGTTTTTT
- | TRBJ1-5 | once | TRBV5-5 | CASSLRGVSNQPQHF | TGTGCCAGCAGCTTGAGAGGGGTTAGCAATCAGCCCCAGCATTTT
TRBD1 | TRBJ2-3 | few | TRBV7-9 | CASSPRGPDTQYF | TGTGCCAGCAGCCCGAGGGGGCCAGATACGCAGTATTTT